These 20 T cell receptor beta chains were all obtained from the same sample, sequenced in a study of monozygotic twins with inflammatory bowel disease. After re-calling the 5' RACE reads, TCRdb lists one entry per CDR3 protein, DNA absent. The repertoire table contains 140,000 to 150,000 distinct CDR3 sequences. The sample taken for sequencing was blood. These receptors originate from a human donor with ulcerative colitis or Crohn's disease, or a healthy co-twin of an affected twin (not recorded which).

V gene TRBV7-9 combines with J gene TRBJ2-7; TCRdb calls TRBD2, which cannot be checked without DNA. Germline V gene data show CDR1 as SEHNR and CDR2 as FQNEAQ (reference sequence). This CDR3 has 16 residues. CDR3: CASSSTLAEGPEGQYF.

The chain is built from TRBV18 and TRBJ1-2; the D gene TCRdb calls, TRBD1, cannot be checked with no DNA. This CDR3 contains 15 residues. CDR1 KGHSH and CDR2 LQKENI come from the germline V gene. This chain's CDR3 is CASSPRRDSSNGYTF.

The chain recombines TRBV4-1 with TRBJ1-2; TCRdb indicates TRBD1, and absent DNA this call remains unverified. Germline CDR1 and CDR2: MGHRA and YSYEKL. The CDR3 has 15 amino acids. This CDR3 is CASSHTGQTSYGYTF.

J is TRBJ2-5 and V is TRBV20-1; TCRdb's D gene call, TRBD2, goes unchecked for lack of DNA. Germline CDR1 and CDR2: DFQATT and SNEGSKA (reference sequence). This CDR3 contains 16 residues. CDR3 sequence reads: CSAPPSSGRRQETQYF.

The chain links TRBV14 to TRBJ1-1; TCRdb designates TRBD1, a call that cannot be tested without DNA. CDR3 length equals 15 residues. Germline assignment: CDR1 SGHDN and CDR2 FVKESK. This CDR3 reads CASRPPIGGNTEAFF.

The genes are TRBV3-1 and TRBJ2-1; TCRdb picks TRBD1, but there is no DNA to check that call. The germline gives CDR1 LGHDT, CDR2 YNNKEL (reference sequence). The CDR3 consists of 16 residues. CDR3 residues: CASSLDNPVGTNEQFF.

The chain employs TRBV7-8 and TRBJ2-5; the D call of TRBD2 rests on TCRdb alone, since no DNA is present to check it. Germline CDR1 is SGHVS and CDR2 is FQNEAQ. The CDR3 runs to 16 residues. The CDR3 sequence: CASSLGTSGMWETQYF.

Here the CDR3 reads CASSLSGAYKNTQYF. J is TRBJ2-3 and V is TRBV11-1. CDR1 SGHAT and CDR2 FQDESV come from the germline V gene (reference sequence). CDR3 length: 15 residues.

The rearrangement uses TRBV7-9 and TRBJ2-7. This CDR3 has 12 residues. Per the germline V gene, CDR1 is SEHNR and CDR2 is FQNEAQ (reference sequence). CDR3 region: CASSQGFYEQYF.

V and J are TRBV5-4 and TRBJ2-1; TCRdb gives TRBD2 as the D gene, but with no DNA this cannot be confirmed. From germline, CDR1 is SGHNT and CDR2 YYREEE (reference sequence). The CDR3 loop spans 15 amino acids. CDR3 amino acids: CASSLSSGSNNEQFF.

CDR3 loop: CASSRRPNTGELFF. The chain uses TRBV2 and TRBJ2-2. Per the germline V gene, CDR1 is SNHLY and CDR2 is FYNNEI. The CDR3 has 14 residues.

This chain connects TRBV29-1 to TRBJ2-7. This CDR3 has 11 residues. From germline, CDR1 is SQVTM and CDR2 ANQGSEA. CDR3 protein: CSVGLAYEQYF.

This chain joins TRBV5-1 and TRBJ2-3; without DNA, the TCRdb call of TRBD2 cannot be checked. CDR3 size: 16 residues. Germline lookup yields CDR1 SGHRS and CDR2 YFSETQ. CDR3 sequence reads: CASSPGLAGEEYTQYF.

The chain combines TRBV15 with TRBJ2-7; the TRBD2 assignment by TCRdb is unverifiable without DNA. This CDR3 spans 14 amino acids. The germline V gene has CDR1 LNHNV and CDR2 YYDKDF (reference sequence). The CDR3 sequence: CATSRDPLAGEQYF.

The chain links TRBV6-5 to TRBJ1-3. The germline CDR1 and CDR2 sequences are MNHEY and SVGAGI. The CDR3 runs to 12 residues. The CDR3 reads CASSSTGNTIYF.

This chain connects TRBV19 to TRBJ1-1. From germline, CDR1 is LNHDA and CDR2 SQIVND (reference sequence). The CDR3 extends over 12 amino acids. The CDR3: CASKLGNTEAFF.

The V and J genes are TRBV7-9 and TRBJ2-1. CDR1 SEHNR and CDR2 FQNEAQ come from the germline V gene (reference sequence). CDR3 length: 12 amino acids. CDR3 amino acids: CASSYFVNEQFF.

The chain couples TRBV7-8 to TRBJ1-2. Germline CDR1 SGHVS, CDR2 FQNEAQ. The CDR3 is 14 residues long. The CDR3 region is CASSLSGTNYGYTF.

This chain uses TRBV3-1 with TRBJ1-2; as DNA is missing, the TRBD1 call by TCRdb cannot be tested. Looked up from germline, CDR1 is LGHDT and CDR2 is YNNKEL (reference sequence). CDR3 length: 16 residues. The CDR3 loop reads CASSQGADRTYYGYTF. Full variable domain (remainder filled in from reference TRBV3-1 and TRBJ1-2): DTAVSQTPKYLVTQMGNDKSIKCEQNLGHDTMYWYKQDSKKFLKIMFSYNNKELIINETVPNRFSPKSPDKAHLNLHINSLELGDSAVYFCASSQGADRTYYGYTFGSGTRLTVV.

Here the CDR3 reads CASSDAGDSYSGNTIYF. The chain has TRBV18 and TRBJ1-3; TCRdb reports TRBD1, a call that lacks DNA to check it against. This CDR3 region has 17 residues. The V gene's germline CDR1 is KGHSH and CDR2 LQKENI.